Listed below are T cell receptor beta chains from one sample, sequenced in a study of CD8 T cells in ankylosing spondylitis. TCRdb reanalysed the 5' RACE reads using MiXCR and keeps one entry per CDR3 protein. This sample has under 200,000 distinct CDR3 sequences; more than 9% occur once, and the top ten carry almost 30%. The sequencing input was blood, either unsorted or a sorted T cell fraction (not recorded which). The origin of the receptors is a male donor with ankylosing spondylitis or in good health (not recorded which). The CDR3 runs from the conserved cysteine through the conserved F or W. The order of the fields is V gene, J gene, D gene, clone size, CDR3 protein, CDR3 DNA. D genes are given only for firm matches. Only part of the rows carry a size: once, few, many, or a class if the clone is expanded.

V: TRBV5-1; J: TRBJ1-1; D: TRBD1; size: many; CDR3: CASSLGPFGGGHTTFF; DNA: TGCGCCAGCAGCTTGGGCCCCTTTGGAGGGGGCCACACTACTTTCTTT
V: TRBV19; J: TRBJ1-5; D: .; size: few; CDR3: CASSRAVNQPQHF; DNA: TGTGCCAGTAGTAGGGCAGTCAATCAGCCCCAGCATTTT
V: TRBV13; J: TRBJ2-1; D: .; size: few; CDR3: CASSLELDRNSYNEQFF; DNA: TGTGCCAGCAGCTTAGAGTTAGACAGAAACTCCTACAATGAGCAGTTCTTC
V: TRBV24-1; J: TRBJ2-3; D: .; size: many; CDR3: CATSGRGRTDTQYF; DNA: TGTGCCACCAGTGGGCGGGGTCGCACAGATACGCAGTATTTT
V: TRBV29-1; J: TRBJ2-5; D: .; size: many; CDR3: CSVAWETQYF; DNA: TGCAGCGTTGCGTGGGAGACCCAGTACTTC
V: TRBV20-1; J: TRBJ1-1; D: .; size: many; CDR3: CSARDVRGNTEAFF; DNA: TGCAGTGCTAGAGACGTCCGGGGGAACACTGAAGCTTTCTTT
V: TRBV10-3; J: TRBJ1-4; D: .; size: many; CDR3: CAISEGAQTNEKLFF; DNA: TGTGCCATCAGTGAAGGGGCGCAGACTAATGAAAAACTGTTTTTT
V: TRBV11-2; J: TRBJ2-3; D: .; size: few; CDR3: CASSLWGTDTQYF; DNA: TGTGCCAGCAGCTTATGGGGCACAGATACGCAGTATTTT
V: TRBV10-3; J: TRBJ1-2; D: TRBD1; size: many; CDR3: CAISAGTDYGYTF; DNA: TGTGCCATCAGTGCCGGGACAGACTATGGCTACACCTTC
V: TRBV24-1; J: TRBJ1-2; D: .; size: many; CDR3: CATSVVSYGYTF; DNA: TGTGCCACCAGTGTGGTATCCTATGGCTACACCTTC
V: TRBV2; J: TRBJ2-1; D: TRBD2; size: many; CDR3: CASSGTSAQYPNEQFF; DNA: TGTGCCAGCAGCGGGACTAGCGCCCAATATCCCAATGAGCAGTTCTTC
V: TRBV5-1; J: TRBJ2-3; D: TRBD2; size: many; CDR3: CASSLAPGGELDTQYF; DNA: TGCGCCAGCAGCTTGGCACCGGGAGGGGAGTTAGATACGCAGTATTTT
V: TRBV6-2/TRBV6-3; J: TRBJ2-1; D: .; size: many; CDR3: CASSATRGSYNEQFF; DNA: TGTGCCAGCAGCGCAACTAGGGGGTCCTACAATGAGCAGTTCTTC
V: TRBV7-2; J: TRBJ2-1; D: TRBD2; size: .; CDR3: CASSPSGGGLYNEQFF; DNA: TGTGCCAGCAGCCCATCCGGGGGGGGCCTCTACAATGAGCAGTTCTTC
V: TRBV7-2; J: TRBJ1-3; D: .; size: few; CDR3: CASSPLFRGSGNTIYF; DNA: TGTGCCAGCAGCCCGCTCTTTCGTGGGTCTGGAAACACCATATATTTT
V: TRBV20-1; J: TRBJ2-7; D: TRBD1; size: many; CDR3: CSARQTGGEQYF; DNA: TGCAGTGCCAGACAGACAGGGGGCGAGCAGTACTTC
V: TRBV4-1; J: TRBJ2-3; D: .; size: few; CDR3: CASSQVRGTQYF; DNA: TGCGCCAGCAGCCAAGTGAGAGGTACGCAGTATTTT
V: TRBV5-1; J: TRBJ2-3; D: TRBD2; size: few; CDR3: CASSPGLAVYTDTQYF; DNA: TGCGCCAGCAGCCCGGGACTAGCGGTCTACACAGATACGCAGTATTTT
V: TRBV5-6; J: TRBJ2-2; D: .; size: few; CDR3: CASSLTLGTGELFF; DNA: TGTGCCAGCAGCTTGACCCTGGGGACCGGGGAGCTGTTTTTT
V: TRBV11-2; J: TRBJ1-1; D: .; size: many; CDR3: CASSLTVQNTEAFF; DNA: TGTGCCAGCAGCTTGACAGTTCAGAACACTGAAGCTTTCTTT
V: TRBV29-1; J: TRBJ1-2; D: TRBD1; size: many; CDR3: CSVELGQGLLYGYTF; DNA: TGCAGCGTTGAACTGGGACAGGGCCTCCTCTATGGCTACACCTTC
V: TRBV6-1; J: TRBJ1-5; D: .; size: few; CDR3: CASSTGTLLNQPQHF; DNA: TGTGCCAGCAGTACAGGGACACTGCTCAATCAGCCCCAGCATTTT
V: TRBV2; J: TRBJ2-2; D: .; size: many; CDR3: CASSGALGTGELFF; DNA: TGTGCCAGCAGTGGGGCTCTGGGGACCGGGGAGCTGTTTTTT
V: TRBV19; J: TRBJ1-4; D: .; size: few; CDR3: CASRVSLATNEKLFF; DNA: TGTGCCAGTAGAGTAAGTCTCGCAACTAATGAAAAACTGTTTTTT
V: TRBV12-3/TRBV12-4; J: TRBJ2-1; D: .; size: many; CDR3: CASSPRQGYNEQFF; DNA: TGTGCCAGCAGTCCACGGCAGGGGTACAATGAGCAGTTCTTC
V: TRBV29-1; J: TRBJ2-7; D: .; size: .; CDR3: CSVESAQGNYEQYF; DNA: TGCAGCGTTGAATCTGCCCAGGGGAACTACGAGCAGTACTTC
V: TRBV3-1; J: TRBJ1-1; D: .; size: many; CDR3: CASSLDSVTFF; DNA: TGTGCCAGCAGCCTAGACAGTGTGACTTTCTTT
V: TRBV10-3; J: TRBJ2-1; D: .; size: .; CDR3: CAIRGLSDEQFF; DNA: TGTGCCATCAGGGGCCTATCCGATGAGCAGTTCTTC
V: TRBV18; J: TRBJ1-5; D: .; size: .; CDR3: CASSPQGGRSNQPQHF; DNA: TGTGCCAGCTCACCCCAGGGCGGGAGGAGCAATCAGCCCCAGCATTTT
V: TRBV2; J: TRBJ2-1; D: .; size: .; CDR3: CASSEAQAGEQFF; DNA: TGTGCCAGCAGTGAAGCGCAAGCGGGTGAGCAGTTCTTC
V: TRBV5-5; J: TRBJ2-5; D: .; size: many; CDR3: CASSLVAAQETQYF; DNA: TGTGCCAGCAGCTTGGTGGCAGCACAAGAGACCCAGTACTTC
V: TRBV9; J: TRBJ1-3; D: .; size: .; CDR3: CASTPQESSGNTIYF; DNA: TGTGCCAGCACCCCGCAGGAGAGCTCTGGAAACACCATATATTTT
V: TRBV20-1; J: TRBJ1-2; D: .; size: .; CDR3: CSARDGSASRGYTF; DNA: TGCAGTGCTAGAGATGGTAGCGCAAGTCGGGGCTACACCTTC
V: TRBV6-1; J: TRBJ2-7; D: TRBD2; size: many; CDR3: CASRTIRGGPPYEQYF; DNA: TGTGCCAGCCGAACTATACGGGGGGGGCCGCCCTACGAGCAGTACTTC
V: TRBV29-1; J: TRBJ1-2; D: TRBD1; size: many; CDR3: CSVARTGGDGYTF; DNA: TGCAGCGTCGCCCGGACAGGGGGGGATGGCTACACCTTC
V: TRBV12-3/TRBV12-4; J: TRBJ1-6; D: .; size: many; CDR3: CASSLGRRETPLHF; DNA: TGTGCCAGCAGCCTGGGAAGACGGGAAACACCCCTCCACTTT
V: TRBV10-3; J: TRBJ2-2; D: TRBD2; size: many; CDR3: CAISGTLAGEIANTGELFF; DNA: TGTGCCATCAGTGGGACGCTAGCGGGGGAGATCGCGAACACCGGGGAGCTGTTTTTT
V: TRBV11-2; J: TRBJ2-5; D: .; size: .; CDR3: CASSLEGASFRLKETQYF; DNA: TGTGCCAGCAGCTTAGAAGGCGCCAGCTTTCGCTTAAAAGAGACCCAGTACTTC
V: TRBV20-1; J: TRBJ1-1; D: .; size: many; CDR3: CSARGWTVNTEAFF; DNA: TGCAGTGCTAGAGGCTGGACAGTGAACACTGAAGCTTTCTTT
V: TRBV2; J: TRBJ1-5; D: .; size: .; CDR3: CASSEGTEIYSNQPQHF; DNA: TGTGCCAGCAGTGAAGGGACAGAAATTTATAGCAATCAGCCCCAGCATTTT
V: TRBV12-3/TRBV12-4; J: TRBJ2-5; D: TRBD2; size: many; CDR3: CASLEAGGLQETQYF; DNA: TGTGCCAGCCTCGAGGCGGGGGGCCTCCAAGAGACCCAGTACTTC
V: TRBV5-1; J: TRBJ1-4; D: .; size: many; CDR3: CASSWTPQGGTEKLFF; DNA: TGCGCCAGCAGCTGGACCCCACAGGGCGGGACTGAAAAACTGTTTTTT
V: TRBV12-3/TRBV12-4; J: TRBJ1-5; D: .; size: many; CDR3: CASSTGGNNQPQHF; DNA: TGTGCCAGCAGCACCGGCGGCAACAATCAGCCCCAGCATTTT
V: TRBV3-1; J: TRBJ2-7; D: TRBD1; size: .; CDR3: CASSQGLVTGGTYEQYF; DNA: TGTGCCAGCAGCCAAGGTCTCGTGACAGGGGGAACCTACGAGCAGTACTTC
V: TRBV5-1; J: TRBJ2-1; D: .; size: few; CDR3: CASSLRGPSNEQFF; DNA: TGCGCCAGCAGCCTACGAGGACCGTCCAATGAGCAGTTCTTC
V: TRBV12-3/TRBV12-4; J: TRBJ2-1; D: .; size: few; CDR3: CASSPPGLRSYNEQFF; DNA: TGTGCCAGCAGCCCTCCGGGACTTCGGTCCTACAATGAGCAGTTCTTC
V: TRBV7-9; J: TRBJ2-1; D: TRBD1; size: many; CDR3: CASSHRTGRSEQFF; DNA: TGTGCCAGCAGCCATAGGACAGGGAGGAGTGAGCAGTTCTTC
V: TRBV3-1; J: TRBJ2-5; D: TRBD1; size: few; CDR3: CASSQGGQGGAETQYF; DNA: TGTGCCAGCAGCCAAGGGGGACAGGGTGGCGCGGAGACCCAGTACTTC
V: TRBV12-3/TRBV12-4; J: TRBJ2-1; D: .; size: .; CDR3: CASTPPSQGFF; DNA: TGTGCCAGCACCCCTCCCTCCCAAGGGTTCTTC
V: TRBV27; J: TRBJ1-5; D: .; size: few; CDR3: CASSLKGSGYSNQPQHF; DNA: TGTGCCAGCAGTTTGAAGGGTTCGGGGTATAGCAATCAGCCCCAGCATTTT
V: TRBV11-2; J: TRBJ2-3; D: TRBD2; size: .; CDR3: CASSLEASGSDTQYF; DNA: TGTGCCAGCAGCTTAGAGGCTAGCGGGAGTGATACGCAGTATTTT